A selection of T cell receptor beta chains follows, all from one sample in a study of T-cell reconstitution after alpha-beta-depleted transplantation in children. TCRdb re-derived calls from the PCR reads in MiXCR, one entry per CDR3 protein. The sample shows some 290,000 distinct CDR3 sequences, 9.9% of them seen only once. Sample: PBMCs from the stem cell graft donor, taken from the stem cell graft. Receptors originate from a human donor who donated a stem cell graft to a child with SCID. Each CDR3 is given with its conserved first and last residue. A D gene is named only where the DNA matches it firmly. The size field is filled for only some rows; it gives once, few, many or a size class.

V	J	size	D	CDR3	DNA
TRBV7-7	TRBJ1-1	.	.	CASPPGGRTEAFF	TGTGCTAGCCCTCCGGGGGGAAGAACTGAAGCTTTCTTT
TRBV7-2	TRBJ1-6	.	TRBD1	CASSQRTGSNSPLHF	TGTGCCAGCAGCCAACGGACAGGTTCTAATTCACCCCTCCACTTT
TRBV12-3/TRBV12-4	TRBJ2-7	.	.	CASSSTLAYEQYF	TGTGCCAGCAGTTCTACGCTCGCCTACGAGCAGTACTTC
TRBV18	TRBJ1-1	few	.	CASSPSSEAFF	TGTGCCAGCTCACCTTCTTCTGAAGCTTTCTTT
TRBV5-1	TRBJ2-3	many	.	CASSVGGLFKSSTDTQYF	TGCGCCAGCAGCGTAGGGGGACTCTTCAAATCTAGCACAGATACGCAGTATTTT
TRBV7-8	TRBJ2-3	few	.	CASSTPDTYTDTQYF	TGTGCCAGCAGCACCCCGGACACCTACACAGATACGCAGTATTTT
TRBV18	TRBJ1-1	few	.	CASSPSGVDGEAFF	TGTGCCAGCTCACCCTCGGGGGTGGACGGTGAAGCTTTCTTT
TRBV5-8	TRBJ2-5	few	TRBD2	CASSLLGSGGQETQYF	TGTGCCAGCAGCTTGTTGGGTAGCGGGGGCCAAGAGACCCAGTACTTC
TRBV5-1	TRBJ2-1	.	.	CASSLAGTVNNEQFF	TGCGCCAGCAGCTTGGCCGGGACGGTAAACAATGAGCAGTTCTTC
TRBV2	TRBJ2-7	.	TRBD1	CASRWDRAYEQYF	TGTGCCAGCAGGTGGGACAGGGCGTACGAGCAGTACTTC
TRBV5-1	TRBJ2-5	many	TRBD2	CASSLSLAGAINQETQYF	TGCGCCAGCAGCTTGTCTCTAGCGGGGGCCATAAACCAAGAGACCCAGTACTTC
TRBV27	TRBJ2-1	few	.	CASRAPLMEVF	TGTGCCAGCAGAGCTCCACTAATGGAGGTTTTC
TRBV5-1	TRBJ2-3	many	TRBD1	CASSLGQGNYYVDTQYF	TGCGCCAGCAGCTTGGGACAGGGGAACTACTATGTCGATACGCAGTATTTT